Only one count was recorded for the clone carrying this TCR beta chain. This sample was taken from a study of blood T cell repertoires in COVID-19. Study details: COVID-19 samples from acute and convalescent phases originated in the United States, Italy and Spain. T cells, B-cell-depleted T cells, or PBMCs provided the cDNA or gDNA that served as material.

Germline assignment: CDR1 MDHEN and CDR2 SYDVKM. The CDR3 contains 13 residues. Trimming left V 3 bases short and J 4 bases short, with 7 bases between. Per the study methods: Counts of nucleated cells, estimated from reference gene primer amplification, were obtained. Assay used: immunoSEQ multiplex PCR; TCRdb lists only in-frame clones, some missing. From that table come the V and J calls and clone size; the DNA was used to work out D and trimming. Here the sample spans 20,000 to 25,000 clones, 70% to 90% being singletons. This receptor was identified in a human donor in a cohort sampled during active COVID-19. The rearrangement links TRBV28 to TRBJ1-5; the D is unclear. The sample was peripheral blood. CDR3 coding DNA: TGTGCCAGCAGTTTGGAGAGAAATCAGCCCCAGCATTTT. Translation: CASSLERNQPQHF.